The TCR beta chain described here comes from a study of radiation and T cells in renal cell carcinoma. Stated time point: blood 2 weeks post-SBRT. Noted treatment: 15 Gy SBRT to primary tumor, nephrectomy 4 weeks later. After SBRT, blood was collected at 2 and 4 weeks, plus baseline. The V and J ends lost 3 bases and 0 bases, in that order; junction bases with no gene match: 3. Germline V gene lookup returns CDR1 LGHNT and CDR2 FRNRAP. This CDR3 is built from 16 residues. The repertoire was sequenced with immunoSEQ multiplex PCR; TCRdb's copy has only in-frame clones and lacks some. This table has around 120,000 clones, roughly four fifths appearing once.

The clonotype was recovered from a woman aged 60-75 years with renal cell carcinoma. The chain links TRBV12-5 to TRBJ1-3; 9 bases align to TRBD1. Sequenced here: blood, sampled from a patient whose treatment included radiotherapy and nephrectomy. CDR3 coding DNA: TGTGCTAGTGGTTTAGGACAGGGGATCTCTGGAAACACCATATATTTT. As protein: CASGLGQGISGNTIYF. Filled out from reference TRBV12-5 and TRBJ1-3, the complete variable domain reads DARVTQTPRHKVTEMGQEVTMRCQPILGHNTVFWYRQTMMQGLELLAYFRNRAPLDDSGMPKDRFSAEMPDATLATLKIQPSEPRDSAVYFCASGLGQGISGNTIYFGEGSWLTVV.